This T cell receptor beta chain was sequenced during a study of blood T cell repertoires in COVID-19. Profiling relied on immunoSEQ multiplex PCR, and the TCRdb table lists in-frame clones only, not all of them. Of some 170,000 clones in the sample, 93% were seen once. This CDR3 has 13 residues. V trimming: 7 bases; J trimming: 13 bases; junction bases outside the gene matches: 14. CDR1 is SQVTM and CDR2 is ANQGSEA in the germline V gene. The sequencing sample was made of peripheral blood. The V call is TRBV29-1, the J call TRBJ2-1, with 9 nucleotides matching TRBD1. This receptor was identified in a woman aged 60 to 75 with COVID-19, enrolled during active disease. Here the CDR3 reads CSAARGQGNFQFF. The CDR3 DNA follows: TGCAGCGCCGCCCGAGGACAGGGGAATTTTCAGTTCTTC.